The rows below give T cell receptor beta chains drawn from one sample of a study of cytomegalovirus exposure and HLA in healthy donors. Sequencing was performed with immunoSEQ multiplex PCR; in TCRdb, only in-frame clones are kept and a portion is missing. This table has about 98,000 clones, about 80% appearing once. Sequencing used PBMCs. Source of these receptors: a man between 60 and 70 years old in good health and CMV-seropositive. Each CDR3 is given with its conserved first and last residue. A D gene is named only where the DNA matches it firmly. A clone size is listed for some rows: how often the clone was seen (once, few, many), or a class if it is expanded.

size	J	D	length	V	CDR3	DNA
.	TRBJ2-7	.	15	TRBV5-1	CASSRAGSGTHEQYF	TGCGCCAGCAGCAGGGCCGGGAGCGGAACCCACGAGCAGTACTTC
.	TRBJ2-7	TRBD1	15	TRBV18	CASSPQQGGSYEQYF	TGTGCCAGCTCACCCCAACAGGGGGGCTCCTACGAGCAGTACTTC
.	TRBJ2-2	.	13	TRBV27	CASSRGGTGELFF	TGTGCCAGCAGTCGCGGAGGCACCGGGGAGCTGTTTTTT
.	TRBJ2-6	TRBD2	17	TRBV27	CASSLSGGVSGANVLTF	TGTGCCAGCAGTTTGAGCGGGGGGGTCTCTGGGGCCAACGTCCTGACTTTC
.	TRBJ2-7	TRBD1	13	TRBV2	CASMDRDSYEQYF	TGTGCCAGCATGGACAGGGACTCCTACGAGCAGTACTTC
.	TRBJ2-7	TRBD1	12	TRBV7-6	CASSRTGDEQYF	TGTGCCAGCAGCCGGACAGGGGATGAGCAGTACTTC
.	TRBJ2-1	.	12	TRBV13	CASSLRRDEQFF	TGTGCCAGCAGCTTGAGGAGGGATGAGCAGTTCTTC
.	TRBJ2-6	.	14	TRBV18	CASSPPDTQGVLTF	TGTGCCAGCTCACCACCCGACACCCAGGGCGTCCTGACTTTC
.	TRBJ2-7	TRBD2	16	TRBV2	CASSATSGGVMDEQYF	TGTGCCAGCAGTGCTACTAGCGGGGGGGTCATGGACGAGCAGTACTTC
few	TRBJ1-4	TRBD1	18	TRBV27	CASSTPRDRGRGREKLFF	TGTGCCAGCAGTACCCCCCGGGACAGGGGACGAGGACGGGAAAAACTGTTTTTT
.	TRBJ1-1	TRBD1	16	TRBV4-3	CASSQDYHRGVTEAFF	TGCGCCAGCAGCCAAGATTATCACAGGGGAGTCACTGAAGCTTTCTTT
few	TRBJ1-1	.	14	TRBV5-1	CASSPQGSGSEAFF	TGCGCCAGCAGCCCTCAGGGTTCTGGTTCTGAAGCTTTCTTT
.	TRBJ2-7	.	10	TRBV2	CASSTQGSYF	TGTGCCAGCAGTACACAGGGTTCGTACTTC
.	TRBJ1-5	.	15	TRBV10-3	CAISESRGAGQPQHF	TGTGCCATCAGTGAGTCACGGGGGGCCGGGCAGCCCCAGCATTTT
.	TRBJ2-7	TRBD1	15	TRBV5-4	CASSRRDRAYYEQYF	TGTGCCAGCAGTCGACGGGACAGGGCATACTACGAGCAGTACTTC
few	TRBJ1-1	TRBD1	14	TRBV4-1	CASSPGQGRTEAFF	TGCGCCAGCAGCCCGGGACAGGGGCGCACTGAAGCTTTCTTT
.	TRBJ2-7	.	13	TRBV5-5	CASSLYTTYEQYF	TGTGCCAGCAGCTTGTATACTACCTACGAGCAGTACTTC
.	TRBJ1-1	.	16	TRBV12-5	CASGLAGLQETTEAFF	TGTGCTAGTGGTTTGGCGGGATTACAAGAGACTACTGAAGCTTTCTTT
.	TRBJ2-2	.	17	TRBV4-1	CASSQEASGQITGELFF	TGCGCCAGCAGCCAAGAAGCGTCGGGACAAATCACCGGGGAGCTGTTTTTT
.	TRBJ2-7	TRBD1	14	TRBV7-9	CASSPRGQGYEQYF	TGTGCCAGCAGCCCCAGGGGACAGGGATACGAGCAGTACTTC
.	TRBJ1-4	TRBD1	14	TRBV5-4	CASSLGDRDEKLFF	TGTGCCAGCAGCTTGGGGGACAGGGATGAAAAACTGTTTTTT
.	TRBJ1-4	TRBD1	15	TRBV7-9	CASRHGGQSNEKLFF	TGTGCCAGCAGACACGGGGGACAGTCAAATGAAAAACTGTTTTTT
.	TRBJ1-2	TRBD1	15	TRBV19	CASTPWDRGDYGYTF	TGTGCCAGTACCCCCTGGGACAGGGGCGACTATGGCTACACCTTC
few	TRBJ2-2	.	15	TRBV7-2	CASSPLAQTPVELFF	TGTGCCAGCAGCCCTTTAGCGCAAACACCGGTGGAGCTGTTTTTT
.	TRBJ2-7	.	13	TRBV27	CASSGLASGRRLF	TGTGCCAGCAGCGGATTAGCGTCTGGTAGGCGCCTTTTC